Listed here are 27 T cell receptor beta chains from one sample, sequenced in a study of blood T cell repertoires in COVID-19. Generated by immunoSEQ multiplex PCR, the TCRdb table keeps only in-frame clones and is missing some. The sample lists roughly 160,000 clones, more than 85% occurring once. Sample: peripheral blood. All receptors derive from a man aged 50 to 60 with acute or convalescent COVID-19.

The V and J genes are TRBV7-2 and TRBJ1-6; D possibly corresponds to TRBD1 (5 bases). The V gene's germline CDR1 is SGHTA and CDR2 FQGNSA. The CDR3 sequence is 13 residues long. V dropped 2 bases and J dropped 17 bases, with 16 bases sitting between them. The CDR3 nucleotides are TGTGCCAGCAGCTTAACCTTCACAGGCTTCTTCCACTTT. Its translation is CASSLTFTGFFHF.

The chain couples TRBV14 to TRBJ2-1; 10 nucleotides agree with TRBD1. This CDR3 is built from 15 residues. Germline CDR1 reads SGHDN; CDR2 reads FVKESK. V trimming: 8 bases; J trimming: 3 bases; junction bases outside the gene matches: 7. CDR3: CASDRGQGIYNEQFF. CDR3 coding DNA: TGTGCCAGCGACAGGGGACAGGGGATCTACAATGAGCAGTTCTTC.

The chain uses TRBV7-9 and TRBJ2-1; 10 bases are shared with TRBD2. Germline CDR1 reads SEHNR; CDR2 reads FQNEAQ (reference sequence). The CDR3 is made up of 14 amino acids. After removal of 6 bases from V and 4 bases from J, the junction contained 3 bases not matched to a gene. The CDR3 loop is CASSLAGAYNEQFF. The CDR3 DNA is TGTGCCAGCAGTCTAGCGGGGGCATACAATGAGCAGTTCTTC.

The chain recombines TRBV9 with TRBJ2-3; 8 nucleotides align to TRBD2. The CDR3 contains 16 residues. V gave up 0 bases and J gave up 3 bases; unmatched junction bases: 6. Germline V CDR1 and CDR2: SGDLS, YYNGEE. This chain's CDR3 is CASSVAGGPGTDTQYF. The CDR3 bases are TGTGCCAGCAGCGTAGCGGGGGGGCCTGGAACAGATACGCAGTATTTT.

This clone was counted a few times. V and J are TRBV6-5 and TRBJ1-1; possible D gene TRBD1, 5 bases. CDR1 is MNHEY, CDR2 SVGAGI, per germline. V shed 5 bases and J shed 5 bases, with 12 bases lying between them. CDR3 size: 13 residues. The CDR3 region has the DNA TGTGCCAGCAGTAAGAAGGGGCGGACTGAAGCTTTCTTT. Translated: CASSKKGRTEAFF.

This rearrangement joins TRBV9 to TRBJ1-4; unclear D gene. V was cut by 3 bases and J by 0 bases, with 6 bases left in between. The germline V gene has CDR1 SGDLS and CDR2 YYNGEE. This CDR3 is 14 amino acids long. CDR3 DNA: TGTGCCAGCAGCGAAACAGCAACTAATGAAAAACTGTTTTTT. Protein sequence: CASSETATNEKLFF.

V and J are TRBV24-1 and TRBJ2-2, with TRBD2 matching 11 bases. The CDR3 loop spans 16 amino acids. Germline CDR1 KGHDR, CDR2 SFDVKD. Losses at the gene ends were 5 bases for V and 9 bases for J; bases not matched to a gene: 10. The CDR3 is CATSAKTSGEIRELFF. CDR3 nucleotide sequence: TGTGCCACCAGTGCCAAGACTAGCGGGGAAATAAGGGAGCTGTTTTTT.

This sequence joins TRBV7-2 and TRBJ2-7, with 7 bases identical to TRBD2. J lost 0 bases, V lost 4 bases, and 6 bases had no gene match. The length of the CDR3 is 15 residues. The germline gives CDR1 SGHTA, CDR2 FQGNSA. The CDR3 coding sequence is TGTGCCAGCAGCTATAGCGGGTACAGCTCCTACGAGCAGTACTTC. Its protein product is CASSYSGYSSYEQYF.

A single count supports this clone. CDR3 DNA: TGCGCCAGCAGCTCCTCCGGGACTAGCGGGACCCGGGTGGAGACCCAGTACTTC. It is translated as CASSSSGTSGTRVETQYF. The chain carries TRBV5-1 and TRBJ2-5; 13 nucleotides align to TRBD2. Trimming took 3 bases from V and 5 from J; bases not matched to a gene: 13. CDR3 length: 18 amino acids. Germline assignment: CDR1 SGHRS and CDR2 YFSETQ.

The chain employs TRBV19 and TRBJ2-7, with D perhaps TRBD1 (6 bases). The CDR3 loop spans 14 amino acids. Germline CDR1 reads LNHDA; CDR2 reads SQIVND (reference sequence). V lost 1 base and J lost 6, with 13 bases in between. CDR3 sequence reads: CASSIAPRGSEQYF. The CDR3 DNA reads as TGTGCCAGTAGTATAGCTCCCAGGGGATCCGAGCAGTACTTC. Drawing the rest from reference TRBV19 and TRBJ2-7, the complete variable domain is DGGITQSPKYLFRKEGQNVTLSCEQNLNHDAMYWYRQDPGQGLRLIYYSQIVNDFQKGDIAEGYSVSREKKESFPLTVTSAQKNPTAFYLCASSIAPRGSEQYFGPGTRLTVT.

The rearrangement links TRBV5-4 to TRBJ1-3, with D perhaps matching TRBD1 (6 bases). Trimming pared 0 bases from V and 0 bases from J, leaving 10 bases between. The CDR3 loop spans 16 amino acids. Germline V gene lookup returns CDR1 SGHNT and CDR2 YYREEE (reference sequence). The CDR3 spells CASSLDRASSGNTIYF. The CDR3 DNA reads TGTGCCAGCAGCTTGGACAGGGCATCCTCTGGAAACACCATATATTTT. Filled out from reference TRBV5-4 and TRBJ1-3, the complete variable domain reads ETGVTQSPTHLIKTRGQQVTLRCSSQSGHNTVSWYQQALGQGPQFIFQYYREEENGRGNFPPRFSGLQFPNYSSELNVNALELDDSALYLCASSLDRASSGNTIYFGEGSWLTVV.

The CDR3 DNA is TGTGCCAGCAGCTTAGGGACAGGTAGCTTCTACGAGCAGTACTTC. This sequence encodes CASSLGTGSFYEQYF. This chain connects TRBV5-4 to TRBJ2-7; 8 bases align to TRBD1. Germline assignment: CDR1 SGHNT and CDR2 YYREEE (reference sequence). This CDR3 comprises 15 residues. V shed 2 bases, J shed 3 bases, and the junction held 7 bases outside the gene matches.

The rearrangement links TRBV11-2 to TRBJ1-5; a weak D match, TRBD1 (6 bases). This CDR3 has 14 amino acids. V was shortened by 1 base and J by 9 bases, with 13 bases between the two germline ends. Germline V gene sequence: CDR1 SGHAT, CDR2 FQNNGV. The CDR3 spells CASSLVGTSAPQHF. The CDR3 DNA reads TGTGCCAGCAGCTTAGTAGGGACATCGGCGCCCCAGCATTTT.

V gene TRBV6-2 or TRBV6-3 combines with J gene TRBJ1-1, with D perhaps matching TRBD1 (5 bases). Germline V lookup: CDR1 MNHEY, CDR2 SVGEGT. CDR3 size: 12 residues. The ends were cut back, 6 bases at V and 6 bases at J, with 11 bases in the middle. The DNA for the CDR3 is TGTGCCAGCAGCTTGGGGGGAGCTGAAGCTTTCTTT. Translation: CASSLGGAEAFF.

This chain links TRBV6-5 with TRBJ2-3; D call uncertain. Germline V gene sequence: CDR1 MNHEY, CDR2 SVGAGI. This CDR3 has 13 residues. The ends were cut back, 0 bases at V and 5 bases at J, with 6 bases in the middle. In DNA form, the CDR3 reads TGTGCCAGCAGTTACTCGTTTCTAGATACGCAGTATTTT. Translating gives CASSYSFLDTQYF.

In nucleotides, the CDR3 is TGTGCCAGCAGCTTCGACAGGGGGCATGAGACCCAGTACTTC. Amino acids: CASSFDRGHETQYF. The chain employs TRBV7-2 and TRBJ2-5; 10 bases are a match to TRBD1. This CDR3 has 14 amino acids. V lost 3 bases and J lost 5; bases outside the gene matches: 3. CDR1 SGHTA and CDR2 FQGNSA come from the germline V gene.

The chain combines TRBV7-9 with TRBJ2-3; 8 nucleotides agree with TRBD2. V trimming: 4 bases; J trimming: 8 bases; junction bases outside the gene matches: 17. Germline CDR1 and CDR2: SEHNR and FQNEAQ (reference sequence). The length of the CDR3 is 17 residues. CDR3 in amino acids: CASSSPSGGPVVGTQYF. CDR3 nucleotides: TGTGCCAGCAGCTCCCCGAGCGGGGGCCCGGTCGTGGGTACGCAGTATTTT.

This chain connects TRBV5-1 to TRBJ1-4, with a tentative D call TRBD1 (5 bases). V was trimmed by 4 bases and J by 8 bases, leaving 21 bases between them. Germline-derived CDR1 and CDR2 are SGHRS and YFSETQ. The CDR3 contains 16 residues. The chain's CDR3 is CASSPPEPGVREKLFF. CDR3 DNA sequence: TGCGCCAGCAGCCCGCCGGAGCCGGGGGTTCGAGAAAAACTGTTTTTT. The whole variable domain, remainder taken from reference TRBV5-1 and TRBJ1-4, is KAGVTQTPRYLIKTRGQQVTLSCSPISGHRSVSWYQQTPGQGLQFLFEYFSETQRNKGNFPGRFSGRQFSNSRSEMNVSTLELGDSALYLCASSPPEPGVREKLFFGSGTQLSVL.

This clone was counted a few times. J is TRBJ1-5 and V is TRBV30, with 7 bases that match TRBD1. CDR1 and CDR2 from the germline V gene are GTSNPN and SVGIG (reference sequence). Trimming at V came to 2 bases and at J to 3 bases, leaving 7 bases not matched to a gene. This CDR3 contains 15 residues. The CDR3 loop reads CAWSREGAVNQPQHF. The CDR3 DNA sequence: TGTGCCTGGAGTCGGGAGGGGGCCGTCAATCAGCCCCAGCATTTT.

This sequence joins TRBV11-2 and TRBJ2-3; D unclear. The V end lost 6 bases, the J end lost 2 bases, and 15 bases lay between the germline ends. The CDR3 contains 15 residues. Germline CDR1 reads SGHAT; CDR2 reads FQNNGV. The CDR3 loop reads CASRTTADITDTQYF. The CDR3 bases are TGTGCCAGCAGGACAACTGCCGACATCACAGATACGCAGTATTTT.

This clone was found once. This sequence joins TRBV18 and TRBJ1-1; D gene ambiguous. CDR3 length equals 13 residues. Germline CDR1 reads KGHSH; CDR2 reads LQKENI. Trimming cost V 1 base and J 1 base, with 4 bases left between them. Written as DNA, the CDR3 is TGTGCCAGCTCACCACGGGCGAACACTGAAGCTTTCTTT. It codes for CASSPRANTEAFF.

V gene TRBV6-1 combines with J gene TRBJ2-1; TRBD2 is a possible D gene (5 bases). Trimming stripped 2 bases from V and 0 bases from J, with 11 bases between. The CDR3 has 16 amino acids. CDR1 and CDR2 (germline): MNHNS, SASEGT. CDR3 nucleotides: TGTGCCAGCAGTGAACTAGGAGGAAGCTCCTACAATGAGCAGTTCTTC. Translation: CASSELGGSSYNEQFF.

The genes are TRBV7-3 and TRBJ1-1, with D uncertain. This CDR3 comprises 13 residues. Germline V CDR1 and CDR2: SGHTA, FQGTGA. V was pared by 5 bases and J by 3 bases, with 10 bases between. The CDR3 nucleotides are TGTGCCAGCAGCGCGTCCTATGACACTGAAGCTTTCTTT. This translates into CASSASYDTEAFF. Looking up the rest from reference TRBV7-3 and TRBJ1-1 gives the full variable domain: GAGVSQTPSNKVTEKGKYVELRCDPISGHTALYWYRQSLGQGPEFLIYFQGTGAADDSGLPNDRFFAVRPEGSVSTLKIQRTERGDSAVYLCASSASYDTEAFFGQGTRLTVV.

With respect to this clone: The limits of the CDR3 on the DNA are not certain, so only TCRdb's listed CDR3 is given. The CDR3 loop is CASSSAALNTEAFF. The V and J genes are TRBV27 and TRBJ1-1. CDR1 and CDR2 from the germline V gene are MNHEY and SMNVEV (reference sequence). The CDR3 is 14 residues long, counting both termini.

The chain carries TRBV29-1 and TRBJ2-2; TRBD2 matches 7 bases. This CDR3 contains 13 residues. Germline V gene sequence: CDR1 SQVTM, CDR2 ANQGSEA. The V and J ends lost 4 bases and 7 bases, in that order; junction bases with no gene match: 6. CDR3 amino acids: CSVGPTSVGELFF. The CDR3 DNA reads TGCAGCGTTGGGCCTACTAGCGTCGGGGAGCTGTTTTTT.

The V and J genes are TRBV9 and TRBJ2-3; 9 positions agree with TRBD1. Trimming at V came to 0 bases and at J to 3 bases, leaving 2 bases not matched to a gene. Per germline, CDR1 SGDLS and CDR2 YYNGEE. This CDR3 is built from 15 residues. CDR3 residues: CASSVEGQGTDTQYF. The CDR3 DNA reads TGTGCCAGCAGCGTAGAGGGACAGGGAACAGATACGCAGTATTTT. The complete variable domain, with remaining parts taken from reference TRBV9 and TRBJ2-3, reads DSGVTQTPKHLITATGQRVTLRCSPRSGDLSVYWYQQSLDQGLQFLIQYYNGEERAKGNILERFSAQQFPDLHSELNLSSLELGDSALYFCASSVEGQGTDTQYFGPGTRLTVL.

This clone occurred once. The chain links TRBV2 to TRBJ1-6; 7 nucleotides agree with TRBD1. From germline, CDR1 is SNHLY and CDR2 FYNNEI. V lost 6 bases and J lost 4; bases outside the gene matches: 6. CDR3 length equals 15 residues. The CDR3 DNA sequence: TGTGCCAGCAGCCTAACAGGGGTGTATAATTCACCCCTCCACTTT. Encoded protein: CASSLTGVYNSPLHF. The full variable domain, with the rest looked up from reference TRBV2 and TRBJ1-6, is EPEVTQTPSHQVTQMGQEVILRCVPISNHLYFYWYRQILGQKVEFLVSFYNNEISEKSEIFDDQFSVERPDGSNFTLKIRSTKLEDSAMYFCASSLTGVYNSPLHFGNGTRLTVT.